The 13 T cell receptor beta chains given below trace back to one sample, sequenced in a study of monozygotic twins with inflammatory bowel disease. TCRdb re-analyzed the 5' RACE reads; it lists each CDR3 protein once, without DNA. Its listing shows more than 300,000 distinct CDR3 sequences. Sequenced input: blood. These TCRs come from a human donor with ulcerative colitis or Crohn's disease, or a healthy co-twin of an affected twin (not recorded which).

The gene calls are TRBV4-3 and TRBJ2-1; without DNA, the TCRdb call of TRBD2 cannot be checked. This CDR3 contains 17 residues. CDR1 is LGHNA, CDR2 YSLEER, per germline. The CDR3 is CASSQGLAGSPYNEQFF.

The V and J genes are TRBV5-6 and TRBJ2-1; no DNA is available, so the TRBD1 call from TCRdb remains unchecked. CDR1 is SGHDT, CDR2 YYEEEE, per germline. The CDR3 runs to 15 residues. CDR3 region: CASRTTGGNYNEQFF.

This rearrangement joins TRBV4-3 to TRBJ2-5; TCRdb picks TRBD2, but there is no DNA to check that call. The germline gives CDR1 LGHNA, CDR2 YSLEER. This CDR3 contains 15 residues. This CDR3 is CASSQVGPTGETQYF.

The gene calls are TRBV5-1 and TRBJ2-7; TCRdb's D gene call, TRBD1, goes unchecked for lack of DNA. From germline, CDR1 is SGHRS and CDR2 YFSETQ. The CDR3 totals 14 residues. The CDR3 is CASSLGAGNYEQYF.

The chain combines TRBV20-1 with TRBJ2-1; the D gene TCRdb calls, TRBD1, cannot be checked with no DNA. Germline V gene data show CDR1 as DFQATT and CDR2 as SNEGSKA (reference sequence). CDR3 length: 14 amino acids. CDR3 protein: CSASKPGQGAEQFF.

The chain joins TRBV18 to TRBJ2-5; TCRdb outputs TRBD1, but without DNA this stays unchecked. This CDR3 spans 14 amino acids. Germline-derived CDR1 and CDR2 are KGHSH and LQKENI. CDR3: CASSPQRGQETQYF.

V gene TRBV12-3 or TRBV12-4 combines with J gene TRBJ1-2; no DNA is available, so the TRBD1 call from TCRdb remains unchecked. The CDR3 sequence is 14 residues long. CDR3 protein: CASSPDRRAYGYTF.

This rearrangement joins TRBV29-1 to TRBJ1-5; TCRdb outputs TRBD1, but without DNA this stays unchecked. This CDR3 has 12 amino acids. Germline V gene data show CDR1 as SQVTM and CDR2 as ANQGSEA. CDR3 amino acids: CSVVTGNQPQHF.

The chain combines TRBV6-2 or TRBV6-3 with TRBJ2-5; the TCRdb call, TRBD1, lacks DNA for checking. The germline V gene has CDR1 MNHEY and CDR2 SVGEGT. The CDR3 is made up of 17 amino acids. The CDR3 spells CASSFTDRVVGAETQYF.

The chain combines TRBV19 with TRBJ2-1; TCRdb's assignment of TRBD2 cannot be checked, as there is no DNA. Germline V lookup: CDR1 LNHDA, CDR2 SQIVND (reference sequence). This CDR3 comprises 15 residues. CDR3 sequence: CASSIIQPRANEQFF.

V usage is TRBV20-1 and J usage is TRBJ1-4; TCRdb reports TRBD1, a call that lacks DNA to check it against. CDR3 length equals 12 residues. Germline assignment: CDR1 DFQATT and CDR2 SNEGSKA (reference sequence). The CDR3 loop is CSAEGQNEKLFF.

The chain carries TRBV5-6 and TRBJ1-1. The germline gives CDR1 SGHDT, CDR2 YYEEEE. The CDR3 sequence is 12 residues long. The CDR3 sequence is CASSLWYTEAFF.

This chain's CDR3 is CASSPTARDEQFF. This rearrangement joins TRBV14 to TRBJ2-1; TCRdb's D gene call, TRBD1, goes unchecked for lack of DNA. Germline V gives CDR1 SGHDN, CDR2 FVKESK. This CDR3 has 13 amino acids.